The T cell receptor beta chain under discussion was sequenced for a study of B cell selection in AIRE deficiency. The J segment lost 7 bases and the V segment lost 6 bases, leaving 8 bases of the junction unmatched. This CDR3 region has 14 residues. Germline CDR1 SGHVS, CDR2 FQNEAQ. The sorted conventional CD4 T cells were gated as CD4+CD127+. Generated by immunoSEQ multiplex PCR, the TCRdb table keeps only in-frame clones and is missing some. Found here are 20,000 to 25,000 clones, 97% of them singletons; the top ten hold roughly 0.3%. The V call is TRBV7-8, the J call TRBJ2-1; the match to TRBD2 covers 8 bases. This clonotype originated in a human donor with AIRE deficiency. The sample taken for sequencing was conventional CD4+ T cells sorted from PBMCs. CDR3 amino acids: CASRPAAGENEQFF. CDR3 DNA sequence: TGTGCCAGCAGACCAGCAGCGGGAGAGAATGAGCAGTTCTTC.